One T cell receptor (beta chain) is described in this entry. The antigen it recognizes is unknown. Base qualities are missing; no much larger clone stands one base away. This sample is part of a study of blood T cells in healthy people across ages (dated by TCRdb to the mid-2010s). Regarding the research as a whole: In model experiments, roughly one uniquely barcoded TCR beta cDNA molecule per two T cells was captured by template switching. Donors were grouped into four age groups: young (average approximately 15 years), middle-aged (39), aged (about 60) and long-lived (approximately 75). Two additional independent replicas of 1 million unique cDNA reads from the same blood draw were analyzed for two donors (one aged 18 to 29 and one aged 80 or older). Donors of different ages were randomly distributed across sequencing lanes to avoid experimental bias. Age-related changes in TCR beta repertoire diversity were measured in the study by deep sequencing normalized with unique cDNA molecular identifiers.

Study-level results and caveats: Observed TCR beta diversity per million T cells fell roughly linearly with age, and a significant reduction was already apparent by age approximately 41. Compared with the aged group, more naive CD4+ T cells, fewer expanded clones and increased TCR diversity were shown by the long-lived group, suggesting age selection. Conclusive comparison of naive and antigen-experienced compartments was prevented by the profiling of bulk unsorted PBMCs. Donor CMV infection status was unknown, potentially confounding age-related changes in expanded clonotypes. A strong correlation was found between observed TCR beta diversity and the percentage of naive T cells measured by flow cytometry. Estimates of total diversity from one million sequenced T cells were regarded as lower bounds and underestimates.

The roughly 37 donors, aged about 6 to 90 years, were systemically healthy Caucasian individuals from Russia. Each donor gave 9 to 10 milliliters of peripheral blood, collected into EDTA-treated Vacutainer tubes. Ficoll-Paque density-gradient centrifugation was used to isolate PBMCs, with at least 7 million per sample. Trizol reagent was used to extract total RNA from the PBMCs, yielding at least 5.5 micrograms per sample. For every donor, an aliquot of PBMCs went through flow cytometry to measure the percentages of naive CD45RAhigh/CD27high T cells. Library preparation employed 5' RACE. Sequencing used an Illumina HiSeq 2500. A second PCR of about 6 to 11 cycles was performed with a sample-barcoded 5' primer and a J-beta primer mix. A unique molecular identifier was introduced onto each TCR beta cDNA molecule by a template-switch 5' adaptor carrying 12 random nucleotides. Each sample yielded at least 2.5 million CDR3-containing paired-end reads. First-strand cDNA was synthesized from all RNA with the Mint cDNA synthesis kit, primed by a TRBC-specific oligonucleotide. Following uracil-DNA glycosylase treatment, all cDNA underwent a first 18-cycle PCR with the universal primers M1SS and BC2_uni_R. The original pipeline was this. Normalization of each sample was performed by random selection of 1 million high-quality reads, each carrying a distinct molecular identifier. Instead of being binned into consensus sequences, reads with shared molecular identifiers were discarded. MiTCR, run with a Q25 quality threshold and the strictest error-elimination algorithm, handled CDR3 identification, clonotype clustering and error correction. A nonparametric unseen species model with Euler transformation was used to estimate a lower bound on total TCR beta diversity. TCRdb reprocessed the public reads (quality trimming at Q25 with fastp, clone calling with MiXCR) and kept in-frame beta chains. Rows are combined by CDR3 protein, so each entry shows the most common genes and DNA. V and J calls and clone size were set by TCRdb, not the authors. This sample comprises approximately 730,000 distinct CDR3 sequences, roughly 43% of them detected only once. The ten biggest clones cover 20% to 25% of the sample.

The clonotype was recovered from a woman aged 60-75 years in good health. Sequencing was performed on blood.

CDR3 sequence: CASRGTVFAYQETQYF. The nucleotide sequence reads as follows: TGTGCCAGCAGAGGGACAGTTTTTGCGTACCAAGAGACCCAGTACTTC. The chain is made from TRBV6-1 and TRBJ2-5; TRBD1 agrees with 7 junctional bases. CDR1 and CDR2 were assigned from the germline V gene as MNHNS and SASEGT. Trimmed from V: 6 bases; trimmed from J: 0 bases; junction bases lacking a gene match: 10. The CDR3 numbers 16 residues from cysteine through phenylalanine. Just CDR3 DNA is preserved here, 48 bases in frame from base 1.